A selection of T cell receptor beta chains follows, all from one sample in a study of response to subunit inactivated influenza vaccine. TCRdb re-analysed the RT-PCR reads in MiXCR, keeping a single row per CDR3 protein. The data hold more than 550,000 distinct CDR3 sequences, with 12% observed a single time. Source: PBMCs from blood, taken on the day of vaccination. Receptor source: a man aged 50 to 59 who received an inactivated influenza vaccine. The CDR3 runs from the conserved cysteine through the conserved F or W. A D gene is named only where the DNA matches it firmly. Clone size is shown for a subset of rows, as once, few, many or a class of expanded clone.

abundance | j_gene | d_gene | v_gene | CDR3nt | CDR3aa
- | TRBJ2-7 | - | TRBV29-1 | TGCAGCGTTGAAGATTATTACGAGCAGTACTTC | CSVEDYYEQYF
many | TRBJ1-6 | - | TRBV20-1 | TGCAGTGCTAGAGATACACCTTATAATTCACCCCTCCACTTT | CSARDTPYNSPLHF
many | TRBJ2-1 | - | TRBV20-1 | TGCAGTGCTACGGGGTGGGGCAATGAGCAGTTCTTC | CSATGWGNEQFF
- | TRBJ2-1 | TRBD2 | TRBV14 | TGTGCCAGCAGACAGACTAGCGGGAGGGCCTTTGCGCAGTTCTTC | CASRQTSGRAFAQFF
- | TRBJ2-6 | - | TRBV29-1 | TGCAGCGTTGGAAGCTCTGGGGCCAACGTCCTGACTTTC | CSVGSSGANVLTF
few | TRBJ1-5 | - | TRBV7-2 | TGTGCCAGCAGCTTAGTCGTGGCAGAAGTATCGCCCCAGCATTTT | CASSLVVAEVSPQHF
- | TRBJ2-3 | - | TRBV4-3 | TGCGCCAGCAGCCAAGAGGGGTCGTACACAGATACGCAGTATTTT | CASSQEGSYTDTQYF
few | TRBJ2-3 | - | TRBV5-6 | TGTGCCAGCAGCTTCGACGTGGGCTTTAGCACAGATACGCAGTATTTT | CASSFDVGFSTDTQYF
- | TRBJ1-1 | - | TRBV4-1 | TGCGCCAGCAGCCAAGACGTCAGGGCGAGATTAAACACTGAAGCTTTCTTT | CASSQDVRARLNTEAFF
- | TRBJ2-7 | - | TRBV28 | TGTGCCAGCAGTCCCCCGAAGAGCGGCAATACCTACGAGCAGTACTTC | CASSPPKSGNTYEQYF
few | TRBJ1-2 | TRBD1 | TRBV5-6 | TGTGCCAGCAGCCGAATCGACAGGGCCTATGGCTACACCTTC | CASSRIDRAYGYTF
few | TRBJ2-1 | - | TRBV4-3 | TGCGCCAGCAGCCAAGATCTTGACGCCCGGGCAAATGAGCAGTTCTTC | CASSQDLDARANEQFF
- | TRBJ2-1 | TRBD2 | TRBV20-1 | TGCAGTGCTAACAGCGGGGGGGCTTCTAATGGCAATGAGCAGTTCTTC | CSANSGGASNGNEQFF
- | TRBJ1-4 | - | TRBV7-9 | TGTGCCAGCAGCCCAAGTCCCCGTTTGAAACTGTTTTTT | CASSPSPRLKLFF
few | TRBJ2-1 | - | TRBV3-1 | TGTGCCAGCAGCCCCAGGATAGCGCGAAATGAGCAGTTCTTC | CASSPRIARNEQFF
- | TRBJ2-2 | - | TRBV5-5 | TGTGCCAGCAGCTTGCGCGAGGCTGGGGGCACCGGGGAGCTGTTTTTT | CASSLREAGGTGELFF
- | TRBJ2-1 | TRBD2 | TRBV7-9 | TGTGCCAGCAGCCCCTGGGCGGGAGGTTCCTACAATGAGCAGTTCTTC | CASSPWAGGSYNEQFF
many | TRBJ2-1 | - | TRBV7-2 | TGTGCCAGCAGCTTAGGGGGAGTGGGTTATGAGCAGTTCTTC | CASSLGGVGYEQFF
many | TRBJ1-1 | - | TRBV13 | TGTGCCAGCAGCTACGGGACCGTGAACACTGAAGCTTTCTTT | CASSYGTVNTEAFF
few | TRBJ2-7 | - | TRBV19 | TGTGCCAGTAGTACCCTGGAAGGGGGTTCCTACGAGCAGTACTTC | CASSTLEGGSYEQYF
- | TRBJ1-6 | - | TRBV20-1 | TGCAGTGCTAGAGGAGACGAGGACAGTAATTCACCCCTCCACTTT | CSARGDEDSNSPLHF
few | TRBJ1-6 | - | TRBV2 | TGTGCCAGCAGTGTCTTCGCTAGTAATTCACCCCTCCACTTT | CASSVFASNSPLHF
few | TRBJ2-7 | TRBD2 | TRBV11-2 | TGTGCCAGCAGCTTGGCCGCGAGCGGGGGCGTAGAGCAGTACTTC | CASSLAASGGVEQYF
- | TRBJ2-5 | - | TRBV20-1 | TGCAGTGCTAGAGGATGGGGGGTCCAAGAGACCCAGTACTTC | CSARGWGVQETQYF
many | TRBJ1-5 | - | TRBV20-1 | TGCAGCACAAGACGGAGGCCCAATAGCAATCAGCCCCAGCATTTT | CSTRRRPNSNQPQHF
- | TRBJ1-6 | - | TRBV6-2/TRBV6-3 | TGTGCCAGCAGTAACCTTTGGGACCGGGACACCAAATATAATTCACCCCTCCACTTT | CASSNLWDRDTKYNSPLHF
few | TRBJ2-5 | TRBD2 | TRBV20-1 | TGCAGTGCTCCAGTAGCGGGGGGGCTTGAGACCCAGTACTTC | CSAPVAGGLETQYF
- | TRBJ2-1 | - | TRBV5-6 | TGTGCCAGCAGCTCGAGAGGCCGGGACAATGAGCAGTTCTTC | CASSSRGRDNEQFF
- | TRBJ2-7 | - | TRBV20-1 | TGCAGTGCTTTGACGGACAGCGCAACCTACGAGCAGTACTTC | CSALTDSATYEQYF
few | TRBJ1-5 | - | TRBV20-1 | TGCAGTGCTAGGGGGGTGGCCGATGCTAGCAATCAGCCCCAGCATTTT | CSARGVADASNQPQHF
many | TRBJ2-3 | TRBD1 | TRBV7-9 | TGTGCCAGCAGCCAGACAGGGATCACAGATACGCAGTATTTT | CASSQTGITDTQYF
- | TRBJ2-7 | - | TRBV29-1 | TGCAGCGTTGCTTTCGGAGCAGGGCACGGCGAGCAGTACTTC | CSVAFGAGHGEQYF
- | TRBJ2-2 | - | TRBV7-3 | TGTGCCAGCGCGGTAGCAGATCCCGGGGAGCTGTTTTTT | CASAVADPGELFF
many | TRBJ2-1 | TRBD1 | TRBV25-1 | TGTGCCAGCACCTGGGACAGGTCAAAGGAGGGTGAGCAGTTCTTC | CASTWDRSKEGEQFF
- | TRBJ1-6 | - | TRBV3-1 | TGTGCCAGCACATCGACACTTAATTCACCCCTCCACTTT | CASTSTLNSPLHF
- | TRBJ2-2 | TRBD1 | TRBV14 | TGTGCCAGCACCAAGTCCCGGGACAGCCAAATCTTTTCCCCTCGACCCCTGAAGACCGGGGAGCTGTTTTTT | CASTKSRDSQIFSPRPLKTGELFF
few | TRBJ2-3 | - | TRBV27 | TGTGCCAGCAGTTTTGGGGGGAAAAATACGCAGTATTTT | CASSFGGKNTQYF
few | TRBJ2-5 | TRBD2 | TRBV13 | TGTGCCAGCAGCTCAGGGACTAGCGCCTCGTGGGAGACCCAGTACTTC | CASSSGTSASWETQYF
- | TRBJ2-7 | - | TRBV12-3/TRBV12-4 | TGTGCCAGCAGTTTATCGAGGCGGTCCTACGAGCAGTACTTC | CASSLSRRSYEQYF
many | TRBJ2-2 | TRBD2 | TRBV20-1 | TGCAGTGCTCCCCCGAGGGGACTAGCGGGAGTCACCGGGGAGCTGTTTTTT | CSAPPRGLAGVTGELFF
- | TRBJ2-7 | - | TRBV6-2/TRBV6-3 | TGTGCCAGCAGCTACGCCCGGGACGGGAACTACGAGCAGTACTTC | CASSYARDGNYEQYF
many | TRBJ2-1 | TRBD2 | TRBV12-3/TRBV12-4 | TGTGCCAGCAGTCCTAGCGGGAGGGCCCACAATGAGCAGTTCTTC | CASSPSGRAHNEQFF
many | TRBJ2-1 | TRBD2 | TRBV5-1 | TGCGCCAGCAGCTCCTACGTCTCCGGTCTTAGCGGGAGGGCGAATGAGCAGTTCTTC | CASSSYVSGLSGRANEQFF
few | TRBJ2-7 | - | TRBV6-5 | TGTGCCAGCAGTTACCGGGGAAACACCTACGAGCAGTACTTC | CASSYRGNTYEQYF